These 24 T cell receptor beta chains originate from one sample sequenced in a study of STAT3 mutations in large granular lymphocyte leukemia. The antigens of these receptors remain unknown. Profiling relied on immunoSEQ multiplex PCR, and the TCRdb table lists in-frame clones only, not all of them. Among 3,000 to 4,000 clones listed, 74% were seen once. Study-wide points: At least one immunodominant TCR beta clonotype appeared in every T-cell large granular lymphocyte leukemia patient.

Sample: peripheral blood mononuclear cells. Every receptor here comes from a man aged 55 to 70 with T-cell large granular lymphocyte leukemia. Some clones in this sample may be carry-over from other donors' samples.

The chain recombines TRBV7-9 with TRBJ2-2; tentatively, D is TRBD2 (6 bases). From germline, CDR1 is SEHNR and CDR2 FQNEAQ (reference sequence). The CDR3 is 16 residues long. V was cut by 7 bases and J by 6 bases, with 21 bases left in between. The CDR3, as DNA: TGTGCCAGCATCCCAGGGCGGGGTCCTTCTTCCGGGGAGCTGTTTTTT. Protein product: CASIPGRGPSSGELFF.

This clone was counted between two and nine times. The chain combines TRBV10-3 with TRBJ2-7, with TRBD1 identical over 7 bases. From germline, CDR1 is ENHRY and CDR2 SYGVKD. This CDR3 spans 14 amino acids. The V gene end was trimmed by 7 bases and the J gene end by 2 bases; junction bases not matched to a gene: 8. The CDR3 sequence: CAINPSGGTYEQYF. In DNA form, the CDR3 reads TGTGCCATCAACCCGTCAGGGGGAACCTACGAGCAGTACTTC.

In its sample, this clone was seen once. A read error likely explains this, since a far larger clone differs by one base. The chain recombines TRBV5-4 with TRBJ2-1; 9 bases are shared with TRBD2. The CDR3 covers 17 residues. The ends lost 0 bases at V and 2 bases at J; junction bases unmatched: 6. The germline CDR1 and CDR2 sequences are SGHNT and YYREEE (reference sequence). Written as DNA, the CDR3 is TGTGCCAGCAGCTTGGCCCCCCTAGCGGGACCCTACAATGAGCAGTTCTTC. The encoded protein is CASSLAPLAGPYNEQFF.

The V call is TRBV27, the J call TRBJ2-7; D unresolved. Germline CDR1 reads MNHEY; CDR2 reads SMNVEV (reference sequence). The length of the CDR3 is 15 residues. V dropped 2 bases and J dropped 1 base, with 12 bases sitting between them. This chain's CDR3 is CASSLPDGLSYEQYF. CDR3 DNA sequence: TGTGCCAGCAGTTTACCAGACGGGTTGTCCTACGAGCAGTACTTC.

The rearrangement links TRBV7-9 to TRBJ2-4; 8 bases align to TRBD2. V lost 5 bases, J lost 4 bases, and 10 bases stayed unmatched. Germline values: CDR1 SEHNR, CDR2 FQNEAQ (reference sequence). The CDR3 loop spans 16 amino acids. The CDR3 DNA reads TGTGCCAGCAGCCTCAGGGGAATAGCGGGAAAAAACATTCAGTACTTC. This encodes CASSLRGIAGKNIQYF.

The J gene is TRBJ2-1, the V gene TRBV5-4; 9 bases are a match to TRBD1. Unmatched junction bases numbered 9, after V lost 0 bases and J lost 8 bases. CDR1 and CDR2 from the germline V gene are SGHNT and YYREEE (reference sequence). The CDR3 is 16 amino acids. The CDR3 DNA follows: TGTGCCAGCAGCTTGGTGGGACAGGGTTTTTTACATGAGCAGTTCTTC. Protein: CASSLVGQGFLHEQFF. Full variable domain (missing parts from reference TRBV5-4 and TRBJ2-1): ETGVTQSPTHLIKTRGQQVTLRCSSQSGHNTVSWYQQALGQGPQFIFQYYREEENGRGNFPPRFSGLQFPNYSSELNVNALELDDSALYLCASSLVGQGFLHEQFFGPGTRLTVL.

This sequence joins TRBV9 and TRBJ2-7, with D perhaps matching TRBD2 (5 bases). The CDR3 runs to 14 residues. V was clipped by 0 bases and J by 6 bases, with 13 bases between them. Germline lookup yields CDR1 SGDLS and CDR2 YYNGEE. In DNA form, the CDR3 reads TGTGCCAGCAGCGTAGGGGAGCGTCTCGGCGAGCAGTACTTC. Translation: CASSVGERLGEQYF.

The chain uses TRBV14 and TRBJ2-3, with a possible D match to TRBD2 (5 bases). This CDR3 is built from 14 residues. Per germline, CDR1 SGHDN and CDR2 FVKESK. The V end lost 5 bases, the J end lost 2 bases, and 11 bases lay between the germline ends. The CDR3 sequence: CASSGSRHTDTQYF. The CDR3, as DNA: TGTGCCAGCAGCGGGAGCAGGCACACAGATACGCAGTATTTT.

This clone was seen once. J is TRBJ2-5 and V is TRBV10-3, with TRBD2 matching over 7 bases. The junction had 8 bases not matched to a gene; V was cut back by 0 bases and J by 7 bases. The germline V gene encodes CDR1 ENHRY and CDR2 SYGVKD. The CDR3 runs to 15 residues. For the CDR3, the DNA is TGTGCCATCAGTGAGTCGAATCGGGGGGAAGGGACCCAGTACTTC. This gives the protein CAISESNRGEGTQYF.

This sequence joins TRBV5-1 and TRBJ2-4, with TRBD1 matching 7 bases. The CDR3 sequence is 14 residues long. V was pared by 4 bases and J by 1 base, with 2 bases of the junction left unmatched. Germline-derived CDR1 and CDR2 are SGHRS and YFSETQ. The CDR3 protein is CASSGTDAKNIQYF. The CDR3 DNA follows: TGCGCCAGCAGCGGGACAGACGCCAAAAACATTCAGTACTTC.

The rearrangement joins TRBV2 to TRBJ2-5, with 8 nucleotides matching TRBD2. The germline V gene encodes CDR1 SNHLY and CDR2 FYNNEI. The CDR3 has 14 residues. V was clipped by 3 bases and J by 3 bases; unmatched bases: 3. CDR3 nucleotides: TGTGCCAGCAGTGACCAAGCGGGAGAAGAGACCCAGTACTTC. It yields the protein CASSDQAGEETQYF.

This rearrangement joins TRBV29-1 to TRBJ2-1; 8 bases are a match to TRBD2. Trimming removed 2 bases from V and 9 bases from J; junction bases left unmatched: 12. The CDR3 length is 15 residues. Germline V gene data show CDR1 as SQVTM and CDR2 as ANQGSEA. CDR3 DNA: TGCAGCGTTGAATTTCCGGGAGGGCCTAGTGGTGAGCAGTTCTTC. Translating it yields CSVEFPGGPSGEQFF.

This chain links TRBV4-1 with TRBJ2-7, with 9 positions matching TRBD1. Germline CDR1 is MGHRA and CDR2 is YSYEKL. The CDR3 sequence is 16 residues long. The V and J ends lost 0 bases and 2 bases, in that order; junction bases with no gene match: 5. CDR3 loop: CASSQDPGTGTYEQYF. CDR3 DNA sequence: TGCGCCAGCAGCCAAGATCCAGGGACAGGGACCTACGAGCAGTACTTC.

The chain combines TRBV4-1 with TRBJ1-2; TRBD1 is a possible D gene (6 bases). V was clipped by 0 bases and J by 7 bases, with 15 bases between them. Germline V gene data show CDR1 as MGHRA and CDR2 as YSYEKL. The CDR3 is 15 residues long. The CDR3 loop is CASSQDPSGDGGYTF. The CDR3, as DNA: TGCGCCAGCAGCCAAGACCCCTCAGGGGACGGTGGCTACACCTTC.

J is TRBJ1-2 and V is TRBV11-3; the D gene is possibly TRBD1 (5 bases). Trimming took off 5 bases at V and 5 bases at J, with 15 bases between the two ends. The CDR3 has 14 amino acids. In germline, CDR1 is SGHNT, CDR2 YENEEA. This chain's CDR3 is CASSPPGGGYGYTF. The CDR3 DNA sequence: TGTGCCAGCAGCCCCCCCGGCGGGGGATATGGCTACACCTTC.

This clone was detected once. The chain's CDR3 is CASRQGHLNEKLFF. DNA for the CDR3: TGTGCCAGCAGACAAGGACACTTAAATGAAAAACTGTTTTTT. The genes are TRBV6-1 and TRBJ1-4, with a weak D call TRBD1 (5 bases). The CDR3 runs to 14 residues. The V gene's germline CDR1 is MNHNS and CDR2 SASEGT. Trimming removed 6 bases at V and 5 bases at J, with 13 bases between.

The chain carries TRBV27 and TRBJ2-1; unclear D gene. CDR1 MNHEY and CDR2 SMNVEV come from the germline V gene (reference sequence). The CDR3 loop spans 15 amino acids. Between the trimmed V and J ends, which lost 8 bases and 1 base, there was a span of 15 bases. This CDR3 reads CASFQGADSYNEQFF. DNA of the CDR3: TGTGCCAGCTTCCAAGGCGCAGATTCCTACAATGAGCAGTTCTTC.

This chain's CDR3 is CASSSPGQGISTQYF. The CDR3 coding sequence is TGTGCCAGCAGTTCTCCGGGACAGGGAATCAGCACGCAGTATTTT. The chain recombines TRBV6-5 with TRBJ2-3, with 9 nucleotides matching TRBD1. After removal of 4 bases from V and 9 bases from J, the junction contained 11 bases not matched to a gene. The CDR3 totals 15 residues. Germline V lookup: CDR1 MNHEY, CDR2 SVGAGI.

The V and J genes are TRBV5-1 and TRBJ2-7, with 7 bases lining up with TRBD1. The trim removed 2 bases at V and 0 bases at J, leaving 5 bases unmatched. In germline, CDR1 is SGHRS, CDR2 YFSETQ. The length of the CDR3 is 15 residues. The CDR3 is CASSFGTASSYEQYF. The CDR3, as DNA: TGCGCCAGCAGCTTCGGGACAGCGAGCTCCTACGAGCAGTACTTC.

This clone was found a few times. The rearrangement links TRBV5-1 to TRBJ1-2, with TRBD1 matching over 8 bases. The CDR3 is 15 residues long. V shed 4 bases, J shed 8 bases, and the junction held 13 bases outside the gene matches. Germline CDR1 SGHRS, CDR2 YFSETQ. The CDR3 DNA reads TGCGCCAGCAGCATCACAGGGGGAACGATTTCGGGCTACACCTTC. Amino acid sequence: CASSITGGTISGYTF.

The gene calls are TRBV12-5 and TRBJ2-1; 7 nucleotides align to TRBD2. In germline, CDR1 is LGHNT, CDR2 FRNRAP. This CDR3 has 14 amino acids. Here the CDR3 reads CARGAWGGFNEQFF. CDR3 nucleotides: TGTGCCCGTGGGGCGTGGGGGGGTTTCAATGAGCAGTTCTTC.

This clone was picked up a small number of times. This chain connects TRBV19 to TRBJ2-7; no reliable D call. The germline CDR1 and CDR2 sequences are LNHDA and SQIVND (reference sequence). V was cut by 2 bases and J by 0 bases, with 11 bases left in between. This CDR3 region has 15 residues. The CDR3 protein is CASSIRSGGSYEQYF. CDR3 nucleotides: TGTGCCAGTAGTATACGGTCCGGCGGCTCCTACGAGCAGTACTTC.

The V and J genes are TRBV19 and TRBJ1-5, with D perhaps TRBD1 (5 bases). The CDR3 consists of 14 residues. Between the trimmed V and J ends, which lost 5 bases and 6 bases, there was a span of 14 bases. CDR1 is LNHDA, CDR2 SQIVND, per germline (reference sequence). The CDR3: CASSRGPQGQPQHF. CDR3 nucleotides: TGTGCCAGTAGTCGGGGACCTCAGGGTCAGCCCCAGCATTTT.

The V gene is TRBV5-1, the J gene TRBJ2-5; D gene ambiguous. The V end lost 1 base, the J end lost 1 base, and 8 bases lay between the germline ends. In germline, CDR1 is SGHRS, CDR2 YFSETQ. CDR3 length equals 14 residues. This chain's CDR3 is CASSLLGIQETQYF. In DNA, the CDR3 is TGCGCCAGCAGCTTGTTAGGGATCCAAGAGACCCAGTACTTC.